Below, 5 T cell receptor beta chains from the same sample are listed, as sequenced in a study of blood T cell repertoires in COVID-19. Generated by immunoSEQ multiplex PCR, the TCRdb table keeps only in-frame clones and is missing some. Of 96,000 or so clones listed, more than 90% are singletons. Sequencing was carried out using peripheral blood. The receptors were sampled from a man in his sixties with acute or convalescent COVID-19.

J is TRBJ2-7 and V is TRBV21-1; whether TRBD2, the table's D call, matches the DNA was not checked. TRBV21-1 is a documented pseudogene. This CDR3 region has 14 residues. CDR3 amino acids: CASSKVENSYEQYF. The CDR3 DNA follows: TGTGCCAGCAGCAAAGTAGAGAACTCCTACGAGCAGTACTTC.

The chain links TRBV28 to TRBJ1-1; 11 bases are shared with TRBD1. CDR3 length: 15 amino acids. V lost 4 bases to trimming and J lost 10 bases; unmatched junction nucleotides: 11. Germline V gene sequence: CDR1 MDHEN, CDR2 SYDVKM. CDR3 in DNA: TGTGCCAGCAGTTCCATATCAATCGGACAGGGGGCAGCTTTCTTT. Encoded protein: CASSSISIGQGAAFF. The full variable domain, in which reference TRBV28 and TRBJ1-1 provide the parts outside the CDR3, is DVKVTQSSRYLVKRTGEKVFLECVQDMDHENMFWYRQDPGLGLRLIYFSYDVKMKEKGDIPEGYSVSREKKERFSLILESASTNQTSMYLCASSSISIGQGAAFFGQGTRLTVV.

The V and J genes are TRBV6-5 and TRBJ2-1, with 10 bases that match TRBD2. This CDR3 spans 15 amino acids. Germline trimming cut 2 bases from V and 8 bases from J; bases unmatched to any gene: 6. In germline, CDR1 is MNHEY, CDR2 SVGAGI. The CDR3 DNA follows: TGTGCCAGCAGTTACAGGGGACTAGCGTCGCATGAGCAGTTCTTC. This sequence encodes CASSYRGLASHEQFF.

The rearrangement joins TRBV5-6 to TRBJ2-1, with D perhaps matching TRBD2 (5 bases). CDR3 length: 17 residues. The germline gives CDR1 SGHDT, CDR2 YYEEEE. Trimming cost V 3 bases and J 0 bases, with 16 bases left between them. The CDR3 is CASSSPWRQSSYNEQFF. In DNA form, the CDR3 reads TGTGCCAGCAGCTCCCCATGGAGGCAGAGCTCCTACAATGAGCAGTTCTTC.

The V and J genes are TRBV27 and TRBJ2-1; D remains ambiguous. With 5 bases removed from V and 7 bases from J, the gap between germline ends came to 15 bases. Germline-derived CDR1 and CDR2 are MNHEY and SMNVEV (reference sequence). There are 14 residues in the CDR3. This CDR3 reads CASSVTSTGNEQFF. CDR3 sequence (DNA): TGTGCCAGCAGTGTCACCAGCACCGGGAATGAGCAGTTCTTC.